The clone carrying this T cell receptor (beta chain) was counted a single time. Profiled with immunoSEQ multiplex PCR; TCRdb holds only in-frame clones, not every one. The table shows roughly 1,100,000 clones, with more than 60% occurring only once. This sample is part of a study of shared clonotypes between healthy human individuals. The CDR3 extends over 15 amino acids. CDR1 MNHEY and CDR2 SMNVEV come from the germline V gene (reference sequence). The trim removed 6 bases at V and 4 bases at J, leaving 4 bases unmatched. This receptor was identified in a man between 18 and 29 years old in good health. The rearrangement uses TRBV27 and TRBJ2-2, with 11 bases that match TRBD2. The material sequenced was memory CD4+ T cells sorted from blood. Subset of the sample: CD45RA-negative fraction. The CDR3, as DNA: TGTGCCAGCAGCGTTGGACTAGCGGGCACCGGGGAGCTGTTTTTT. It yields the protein CASSVGLAGTGELFF.